This T cell receptor beta chain was obtained from a study of T cell responses to AZD1222 COVID-19 vaccine. As concerns this clone: The antigen is not known.

Clones were sequenced by immunoSEQ multiplex PCR, and TCRdb holds only the in-frame ones, with some missing. Here the sample spans under 150,000 clones, 82% being singletons. Regarding the study as a whole: The sample set comprised mostly white British donors with more females, and clonal diversity was possibly underestimated. Once two AZD1222 doses were given, Spike-specific TCR breadth and depth went up.

The CDR3 sequence is 13 residues long. Per germline, CDR1 SGHTA and CDR2 FQGNSA. V lost 3 bases and J lost 4, with 8 bases in between. The TCR originated in an adult in good health. The chain has TRBV7-2 and TRBJ2-3, with D unclear. The material was peripheral blood, obtained on day 0 of MenACWY control vaccination. The chain's CDR3 is CASSLVAADTQYF. CDR3 DNA: TGTGCCAGCAGCTTGGTGGCCGCAGATACGCAGTATTTT.